Listed here are 24 T cell receptor beta chains from one sample, sequenced in a study of T cell repertoires in cytomegalovirus infection (dated 2019 in TCRdb). For sequencing, an Illumina HiSeq 1500 was employed. TCRdb applied fastp at Q25 and MiXCR to the public reads, then kept only in-frame beta chains. One record per CDR3 amino acid sequence lists the most common genes and DNA. The sample records 300,000 or so distinct CDR3 sequences, about 9.2% of which are singletons. Of the sample, less than 3% is held by the ten largest clones. Sequenced: PBMCs. The receptors were gathered from a human donor in good health (CMV status not recorded). Some clones in this sample may be carry-over from other donors' samples.

J is TRBJ1-2 and V is TRBV20-1; D remains ambiguous. This CDR3 has 12 amino acids. Germline loops: CDR1 DFQATT, CDR2 SNEGSKA (reference sequence). Trimming removed 6 bases from V and 2 bases from J, with 10 bases in between. CDR3 DNA sequence: TGCAGTGCGCCTCGTGGGAACTATGGCTACACCTTC. This codes for CSAPRGNYGYTF.

V and J are TRBV4-1 and TRBJ1-1, with TRBD1 identical over 7 bases. This CDR3 is 13 amino acids long. Germline CDR1 reads MGHRA; CDR2 reads YSYEKL. After removal of 1 base from V and 5 bases from J, the junction contained 1 base not matched to a gene. The CDR3 region is CASSQATGTEAFF. For the CDR3, the DNA is TGCGCCAGCAGCCAAGCGACAGGGACTGAAGCTTTCTTT.

This sequence joins TRBV4-2 and TRBJ2-1; TRBD2 aligns across 8 bases. The J segment lost 3 bases and the V segment lost 0 bases, leaving 4 bases of the junction unmatched. This CDR3 has 16 residues. The V gene's germline CDR1 is LGHNA and CDR2 YNFKEQ. The CDR3 region has the DNA TGTGCCAGCAGCCAAGATATCAGCGGGGGCTACAATGAGCAGTTCTTC. The encoded protein is CASSQDISGGYNEQFF.

This clonotype was observed a few times. The CDR3 is CSVEGVAGGPVADTQYF. The CDR3 nucleotides are TGCAGCGTTGAGGGGGTAGCGGGGGGGCCCGTGGCAGATACGCAGTATTTT. This chain joins TRBV29-1 and TRBJ2-3, with 11 bases that match TRBD2. Germline V gene lookup returns CDR1 SQVTM and CDR2 ANQGSEA. The ends lost 3 bases at V and 4 bases at J; junction bases unmatched: 12. CDR3 length: 17 residues.

Only a few counts were recorded for this clonotype. The chain has TRBV12-5 and TRBJ1-1; 8 nucleotides align to TRBD1. Germline lookup yields CDR1 LGHNT and CDR2 FRNRAP. The V and J ends lost 3 bases and 1 base, in that order; junction bases with no gene match: 19. The CDR3 totals 20 residues. DNA for the CDR3: TGTGCTAGTGGTTTTGGGGTCGAGACAGGGGAGTCCCTATCGAACACTGAAGCTTTCTTT. As protein: CASGFGVETGESLSNTEAFF. The full variable domain, rest sourced from reference TRBV12-5 and TRBJ1-1, is DARVTQTPRHKVTEMGQEVTMRCQPILGHNTVFWYRQTMMQGLELLAYFRNRAPLDDSGMPKDRFSAEMPDATLATLKIQPSEPRDSAVYFCASGFGVETGESLSNTEAFFGQGTRLTVV.

Many counts were recorded for this clonotype. The genes are TRBV20-1 and TRBJ1-3; D call uncertain. With 4 bases removed from V and 0 bases from J, the gap between germline ends came to 10 bases. Germline assignment: CDR1 DFQATT and CDR2 SNEGSKA (reference sequence). The CDR3 runs to 14 residues. The CDR3 sequence: CSAMDWSSGNTIYF. The CDR3 region has the DNA TGCAGTGCTATGGACTGGAGCTCTGGAAACACCATATATTTT.

This clonotype was counted at least ten times. V gene TRBV5-1 combines with J gene TRBJ1-1; unclear D gene. V lost 1 base to trimming and J lost 1 base, with 8 bases between them. This CDR3 spans 14 amino acids. Germline V lookup: CDR1 SGHRS, CDR2 YFSETQ. The CDR3 nucleotides read TGCGCCAGCAGCTTGCAAACGGGGAACACTGAAGCTTTCTTT. Its protein is CASSLQTGNTEAFF.

This clonotype showed up many times. V gene TRBV12-3 or TRBV12-4 combines with J gene TRBJ1-5; D is undetermined. V lost 3 bases, J lost 6 bases, and 12 bases lay in between. The CDR3 runs 14 residues. For the CDR3, the DNA is TGTGCCAGCAGTTTGGGGAGGGTCGTTCAGCCCCAGCATTTT. This translates into CASSLGRVVQPQHF.

This clonotype was seen many times. In DNA form, the CDR3 reads TGCAGTGCTAGAGCCCCGTGGGACTCCTACGAGCAGTACGTC. Its protein is CSARAPWDSYEQYV. V is TRBV20-1 and J is TRBJ2-7; no reliable D call. This CDR3 region has 14 residues. Germline CDR1 is DFQATT and CDR2 is SNEGSKA (reference sequence). V shed 1 base and J shed 0 bases, with 10 bases lying between them.

This clonotype was observed a few times. This sequence joins TRBV29-1 and TRBJ2-7; TRBD1 agrees at 8 bases. CDR3 size: 14 residues. The V and J ends lost 8 bases and 0 bases, in that order; junction bases with no gene match: 9. Germline V gene sequence: CDR1 SQVTM, CDR2 ANQGSEA. CDR3 residues: CSIRRDRSSYEQYF. CDR3 in DNA: TGCAGCATCCGTAGGGACAGGAGCTCCTACGAGCAGTACTTC.

The genes are TRBV29-1 and TRBJ1-6, with D hard to call. From germline, CDR1 is SQVTM and CDR2 ANQGSEA. This CDR3 has 12 amino acids. Trimming took off 4 bases at V and 5 bases at J, with 6 bases between the two ends. The CDR3 here is CSVGWNNSPLHF. As DNA, the CDR3 is TGCAGCGTTGGCTGGAATAATTCACCCCTCCACTTT.

This clonotype appeared many times. This rearrangement joins TRBV7-2 to TRBJ2-6; TRBD1 agrees at 9 bases. The germline CDR1 and CDR2 sequences are SGHTA and FQGNSA. Germline trimming cut 0 bases from V and 11 bases from J; bases unmatched to any gene: 8. The CDR3 is 16 residues long. In nucleotides, the CDR3 is TGTGCCAGCAGCTTAGCCCCGGGACAGGGATATCACGTCCTGACTTTC. Its protein is CASSLAPGQGYHVLTF.

The genes are TRBV20-1 and TRBJ2-5; possibly TRBD2 for D (6 bases). The germline CDR1 and CDR2 sequences are DFQATT and SNEGSKA (reference sequence). Trimming cost V 0 bases and J 4 bases, with 9 bases left between them. The CDR3 runs 13 residues. The DNA of the CDR3 is TGCAGTGCTAGAGATACACTAGCAGAGACCCAGTACTTC. This gives the protein CSARDTLAETQYF.

The rearrangement links TRBV7-9 to TRBJ2-7; D gene unclear. CDR3 length: 12 amino acids. Trimming left V 5 bases short and J 3 bases short, with 8 bases between. Per the germline V gene, CDR1 is SEHNR and CDR2 is FQNEAQ (reference sequence). The CDR3, as DNA: TGTGCCAGCAGCCGAGAATACTACGAGCAGTACGTC. This translates into CASSREYYEQYV.

In its sample, this clonotype was seen many times. The chain employs TRBV5-5 and TRBJ1-1, with no clear D. Between the trimmed V and J ends, which lost 0 bases and 3 bases, there was a span of 15 bases. CDR3 length equals 16 residues. Germline V gives CDR1 SGHKS, CDR2 YYEKEE (reference sequence). The CDR3 spells CASSLVQRAADTEAFF. In nucleotides, the CDR3 is TGTGCCAGCAGCTTGGTCCAGAGGGCCGCCGACACTGAAGCTTTCTTT.

This clonotype appeared many times. CDR3: CSARDGLVFLRNEQFF. The DNA for the CDR3 is TGCAGTGCTAGAGATGGGCTAGTATTTTTAAGGAATGAGCAGTTCTTC. V is TRBV20-1 and J is TRBJ2-1; D is unresolved. Trimming stripped 0 bases from V and 7 bases from J, with 19 bases between. Germline V gene data show CDR1 as DFQATT and CDR2 as SNEGSKA (reference sequence). The CDR3 contains 16 residues.

This clonotype was found many times. The rearrangement uses TRBV7-2 and TRBJ2-5; the D gene is possibly TRBD2 (5 bases). V lost 4 bases and J lost 1, with 13 bases in between. Germline V gene sequence: CDR1 SGHTA, CDR2 FQGNSA. The CDR3 sequence is 15 residues long. The chain's CDR3 is CASSSDWASQETQYF. CDR3 nucleotides: TGTGCCAGCAGCTCGGACTGGGCGAGCCAAGAGACCCAGTACTTC.

Many counts were recorded for this clonotype. The rearrangement links TRBV19 to TRBJ1-1, with TRBD1 matching 7 bases. CDR3 length: 13 amino acids. Germline V gene data show CDR1 as LNHDA and CDR2 as SQIVND (reference sequence). Trimming took 5 bases from V and 8 from J; bases not matched to a gene: 8. The CDR3 DNA follows: TGTGCCAGTAGTGCCCGCACAGGGGCCGAAGCTTTCTTT. This codes for CASSARTGAEAFF.

The chain is built from TRBV20-1 and TRBJ1-6, with TRBD1 as a possible D gene (5 bases). The CDR3 has 15 amino acids. V was pared by 3 bases and J by 6 bases, with 15 bases between. In germline, CDR1 is DFQATT, CDR2 SNEGSKA (reference sequence). CDR3 in DNA: TGCAGTGCTAGTATCTTCAGGGTTACTAATTCACCCCTCCACTTT. Translating gives CSASIFRVTNSPLHF.

This clonotype was seen a few times. V usage is TRBV5-5 and J usage is TRBJ2-1; 9 bases are shared with TRBD1. The CDR3 extends over 15 amino acids. Germline V lookup: CDR1 SGHKS, CDR2 YYEKEE (reference sequence). V was pared by 6 bases and J by 2 bases, with 6 bases of the junction left unmatched. The CDR3 DNA reads TGTGCCAGCACCCCAGGGGACAGGGCCTACAATGAGCAGTTCTTC. Protein product: CASTPGDRAYNEQFF.

Turning to this clonotype: This could be a read error, since a much larger clone is one nucleotide away. V and J are TRBV28 and TRBJ1-2, with 7 bases fitting TRBD1. This CDR3 region has 13 residues. Germline CDR1 reads MDHEN; CDR2 reads SYDVKM. This CDR3 is CAANEGANYGNTF. CDR3 sequence (DNA): TGTGCCGCAAACGAGGGGGCTAACTATGGCAACACCTTC.

This clonotype was seen at least ten times. The chain is built from TRBV7-9 and TRBJ2-1; unclear D gene. Germline CDR1 and CDR2: SEHNR and FQNEAQ (reference sequence). The CDR3 has 17 amino acids. V was trimmed by 5 bases and J by 5 bases, leaving 22 bases between them. The CDR3 loop reads CASSPRAWAPGDNEQFF. CDR3 nucleotide sequence: TGTGCCAGCAGCCCTAGGGCTTGGGCACCTGGGGACAATGAGCAGTTCTTC. The full variable domain, in which reference TRBV7-9 and TRBJ2-1 provide the parts outside the CDR3, is DTGVSQNPRHKITKRGQNVTFRCDPISEHNRLYWYRQTLGQGPEFLTYFQNEAQLEKSRLLSDRFSAERPKGSFSTLEIQRTEQGDSAMYLCASSPRAWAPGDNEQFFGPGTRLTVL.

This clonotype appeared a few times. The chain links TRBV6-5 to TRBJ2-7, with a possible D match to TRBD1 (6 bases). Germline V gives CDR1 MNHEY, CDR2 SVGAGI. This CDR3 has 13 amino acids. V lost 0 bases, J lost 6 bases, and 9 bases lay in between. The DNA for the CDR3 is TGTGCCAGCAGTTACTCGTTAGGGGGCGAGCAGTACGTC. It yields the protein CASSYSLGGEQYV.

A few counts support this clonotype. J is TRBJ1-4 and V is TRBV29-1; 10 positions agree with TRBD1. V dropped 5 bases and J dropped 10; count of bases not matched to a gene: 10. Germline CDR1 SQVTM, CDR2 ANQGSEA. CDR3 size: 14 residues. The CDR3 sequence is CSVTGQGGKGKLFF. The CDR3 region has the DNA TGCAGCGTTACTGGACAGGGGGGAAAGGGAAAACTGTTTTTT.